The clone carrying this TCR beta chain was seen more than once but under ten times. What it recognizes is unknown. The study pooled second doses at about 4 or about 12 weeks. The entry originates in a study of T cell responses to AZD1222 COVID-19 vaccine. The method was immunoSEQ multiplex PCR; TCRdb's version includes in-frame clones alone and lacks a portion of them. The sample has 95,000 to 150,000 clones, roughly 82% seen once; the top ten hold about 25%. General observations from the study: Unmutated variant regions are reportedly the target of nearly half of TCRs that are spike-specific.

The V gene's germline CDR1 is MGHRA and CDR2 YSYEKL. The CDR3 loop spans 15 amino acids. V was pared by 4 bases and J by 6 bases, with 18 bases between. This TCR was sampled from an adult who received the AZD1222 COVID-19 vaccine. The genes are TRBV4-1 and TRBJ1-1; tentatively, D is TRBD1 (5 bases). The sequencing used peripheral blood, collected 28 days after the second AZD1222 dose. CDR3 residues: CASSLKQAPNAEAFF. The CDR3 DNA is TGCGCCAGCAGCCTAAAACAGGCCCCCAACGCTGAAGCTTTCTTT.